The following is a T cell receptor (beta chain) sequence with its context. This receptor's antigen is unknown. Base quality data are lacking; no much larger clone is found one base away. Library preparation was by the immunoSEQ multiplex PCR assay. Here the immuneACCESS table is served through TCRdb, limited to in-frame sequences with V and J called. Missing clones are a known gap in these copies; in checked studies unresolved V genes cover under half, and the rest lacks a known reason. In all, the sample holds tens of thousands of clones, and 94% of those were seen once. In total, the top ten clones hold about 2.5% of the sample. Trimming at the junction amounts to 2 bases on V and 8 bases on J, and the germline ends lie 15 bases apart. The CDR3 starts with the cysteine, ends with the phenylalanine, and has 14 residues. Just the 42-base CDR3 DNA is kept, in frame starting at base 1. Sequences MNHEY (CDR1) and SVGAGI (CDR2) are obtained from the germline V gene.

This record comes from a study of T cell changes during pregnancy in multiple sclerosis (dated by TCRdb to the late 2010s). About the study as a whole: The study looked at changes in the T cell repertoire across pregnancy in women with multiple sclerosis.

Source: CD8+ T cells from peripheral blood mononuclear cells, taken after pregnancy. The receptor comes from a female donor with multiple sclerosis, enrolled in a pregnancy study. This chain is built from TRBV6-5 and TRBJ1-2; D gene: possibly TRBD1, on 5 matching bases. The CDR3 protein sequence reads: CASSYLGAGAGYTF. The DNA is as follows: TGTGCCAGCAGTTACCTCGGTGCTGGGGCGGGCTACACCTTC.